The T cell receptor (beta chain) under discussion was sequenced for a study of cytomegalovirus exposure and HLA in healthy donors. Whole-study results and caveats: Certain indistinguishable V segments, among them TRBV6-2 and TRBV6-3, were excluded. When a later analysis was performed, an Asian-associated ancestry cluster reportedly had fewer N-insertions than the approximately 600-donor mean.

Notes on this clone: No antigen is known for it.

The primer mix had 60 Vbeta and 13 Jbeta primers. Produced via immunoSEQ multiplex PCR; TCRdb's table is partial and in-frame only. Among 150,000 to 200,000 clones listed, about three quarters were seen once. The CDR3 consists of 15 residues. Germline trimming cut 5 bases from V and 0 bases from J; bases unmatched to any gene: 4. CDR1 is LNHNV, CDR2 YYDKDF, per germline (reference sequence). The specimen was PBMCs. The clonotype comes from a woman in her forties in good health and CMV-seronegative. The chain links TRBV15 to TRBJ2-7; 10 bases align to TRBD1. CDR3 nucleotide sequence: TGTGCCACCAGCGCGGACAGGGGGAACTCCTACGAGCAGTACTTC. Protein product: CATSADRGNSYEQYF.